These 11 T cell receptor beta chains originate from one sample sequenced in a study of cytomegalovirus exposure and HLA in healthy donors. PCR was performed using 60 Vbeta and 13 Jbeta primers. Produced via immunoSEQ multiplex PCR; TCRdb's table is partial and in-frame only. The sample lists about 180,000 clones; just under 80% were seen once. The sample comprised PBMCs. Every receptor here comes from a woman in her thirties in good health and CMV-seronegative.

The CDR3 region has the DNA TGTGCCTGGAGTAAACAGGGGTACGGGGCCAACGTCCTGACTTTC. It encodes CAWSKQGYGANVLTF. The gene calls are TRBV30 and TRBJ2-6; 7 positions match TRBD1. Looked up from germline, CDR1 is GTSNPN and CDR2 is SVGIG (reference sequence). V was clipped by 2 bases and J by 4 bases; unmatched bases: 5. The CDR3 length is 15 residues.

This chain connects TRBV6-5 to TRBJ1-2; TRBD1 might be the D (6 bases). The CDR3 extends over 14 amino acids. Trimming took off 5 bases at V and 4 bases at J, with 14 bases between the two ends. Per germline, CDR1 MNHEY and CDR2 SVGAGI. This chain's CDR3 is CASSRPGQAYGYTF. In DNA form, the CDR3 reads TGTGCCAGCAGTCGTCCGGGACAAGCCTATGGCTACACCTTC.

J is TRBJ1-1 and V is TRBV5-1, with TRBD1 as a possible D gene (6 bases). Germline V CDR1 and CDR2: SGHRS, YFSETQ. V lost 3 bases and J lost 2, with 11 bases in between. This CDR3 spans 14 amino acids. CDR3 sequence: CASSSGQINTEAFF. CDR3 DNA: TGCGCCAGCAGCTCGGGACAAATTAACACTGAAGCTTTCTTT.

The chain has TRBV2 and TRBJ1-5; D ambiguous. Deletions cut 3 bases from V and 6 bases from J, with 12 bases between. CDR1 is SNHLY and CDR2 is FYNNEI in the germline V gene. This CDR3 region has 14 residues. The CDR3 loop reads CASSEERTRQPQHF. CDR3 DNA: TGTGCCAGCAGTGAGGAACGGACTCGTCAGCCCCAGCATTTT. Complete variable domain (other parts from reference TRBV2 and TRBJ1-5): EPEVTQTPSHQVTQMGQEVILRCVPISNHLYFYWYRQILGQKVEFLVSFYNNEISEKSEIFDDQFSVERPDGSNFTLKIRSTKLEDSAMYFCASSEERTRQPQHFGDGTRLSIL.

The chain links TRBV30 to TRBJ2-3, with D maybe TRBD2 (8 bases). CDR1 is GTSNPN and CDR2 is SVGIG in the germline V gene (reference sequence). CDR3 length equals 17 residues. V shed 4 bases and J shed 0 bases, with 20 bases lying between them. The CDR3, as DNA: TGTGCCTGGAAGGGGGCGGGGGGCGCCTCTAGCACAGATACGCAGTATTTT. This codes for CAWKGAGGASSTDTQYF.

The chain links TRBV29-1 to TRBJ2-3; 7 bases are shared with TRBD2. The CDR3 sequence is 13 residues long. V was pared by 7 bases and J by 3 bases, with 7 bases of the junction left unmatched. The V gene's germline CDR1 is SQVTM and CDR2 ANQGSEA. The CDR3 loop is CSAGGGRTDTQYF. The CDR3 DNA is TGCAGCGCTGGGGGGGGACGGACAGATACGCAGTATTTT.

Only a few counts were recorded for this clone. The CDR3 DNA follows: TGTGCCAGCAGCGTATGGGGGCTTTCACCCCTCCACTTT. Translation gives CASSVWGLSPLHF. The rearrangement links TRBV9 to TRBJ1-6, with D possibly being TRBD1 (6 bases). V gave up 1 base and J gave up 9 bases, with 8 bases separating them. The CDR3 has 13 amino acids. The germline V gene has CDR1 SGDLS and CDR2 YYNGEE.

The chain recombines TRBV23-1 with TRBJ2-3, with 8 bases that match TRBD2. TRBV23-1 is reported as an ORF; its role is uncertain. This CDR3 is built from 16 residues. Trimming removed 6 bases from V and 4 bases from J; junction bases left unmatched: 12. The CDR3 loop is CASSPGGPPGPDTQYF. The CDR3 region has the DNA TGCGCCAGCAGCCCGGGGGGGCCCCCCGGCCCAGATACGCAGTATTTT.

About this clone itself: Other DNA sequences in the sample encode the same CDR3. Here the CDR3 DNA reads TGTGCCAGCAGTGAAGAAGGGACTAGCACAGATACGCAGTATTTT. Its protein product is CASSEEGTSTDTQYF. The chain joins TRBV2 to TRBJ2-3, with D maybe TRBD2 (6 bases). The germline V and J ends were trimmed by 1 base and 0 bases, with 8 bases remaining between them. In germline, CDR1 is SNHLY, CDR2 FYNNEI. The CDR3 spans 15 residues.

The rearrangement joins TRBV5-1 to TRBJ2-5, with 10 bases that match TRBD1. Germline V gene sequence: CDR1 SGHRS, CDR2 YFSETQ. The CDR3 loop spans 16 amino acids. With V trimmed by 5 bases and J by 5 bases, 12 bases remained unmatched. CDR3 region: CASSSTGGGTWETQYF. CDR3 DNA sequence: TGCGCCAGCAGTTCGACAGGGGGCGGGACGTGGGAGACCCAGTACTTC.

This sequence joins TRBV5-1 and TRBJ1-2; 8 bases fit TRBD1. Germline-derived CDR1 and CDR2 are SGHRS and YFSETQ. This CDR3 is built from 13 residues. With 4 bases clipped from V and 5 bases from J, the junction kept 4 bases outside the gene matches. The CDR3 here is CASSPGGGYGYTF. CDR3 DNA: TGCGCCAGCAGCCCAGGGGGCGGTTATGGCTACACCTTC.